This T cell receptor (beta chain) was recovered during a study of shared clonotypes between healthy human individuals. Study-wide findings and caveats: It was anticipated that sequencing depth would influence how many clonotypes donors shared.

As for this clone: Antigen: not known.

Germline values: CDR1 SEHNR, CDR2 FQNEAQ (reference sequence). The CDR3 runs 15 residues. With 2 bases clipped from V and 2 bases from J, the junction kept 3 bases outside the gene matches. Investigators spread the genomic DNA of each subset evenly over several immunoSEQ plates. This table comes from immunoSEQ multiplex PCR, and its TCRdb copy is limited to in-frame clones, with some not included. The sample lists more than 2 million clones, over 85% occurring once. The specimen was naive CD4+ T cells sorted from blood. Subset described: CD45RA+ positively selected. This clonotype was obtained from a man younger than 35 in good health. The V and J genes are TRBV7-9 and TRBJ2-7, with 10 bases that match TRBD2. The DNA for the CDR3 is TGTGCCAGCAGCTTACAGCTAGCGGGGGCCTACGAGCAGTACTTC. Translated: CASSLQLAGAYEQYF.